A selection of T cell receptor beta chains follows, all from one sample in a study of blood T cell repertoires in COVID-19. Measured with immunoSEQ multiplex PCR; TCRdb has only the in-frame clones, and not every one. The sample comprises about 200,000 clones, around nine tenths of which are singletons, and roughly a sixth rests with the top ten. Material: peripheral blood. These receptors were taken from a man aged 50-60 years with COVID-19, enrolled during active disease. The CDR3 runs from the conserved cysteine through the conserved F or W. D genes are given only for firm matches. Clone size, where shown, is once, few, many, or a class for clones that have expanded.

J gene | CDR3 length | V gene | D gene | clone size | CDR3 protein | CDR3 DNA
TRBJ2-4 | 13 | TRBV6-1 | - | - | CASSDSVLNIQYF | TGTGCCAGCAGTGATTCGGTCTTAAACATTCAGTACTTC
TRBJ1-1 | 14 | TRBV6-5 | TRBD1 | - | CASSHRGLDTEAFF | TGTGCCAGCAGCCACAGGGGGCTGGACACTGAAGCTTTCTTT
TRBJ2-1 | 15 | TRBV5-8 | TRBD1 | - | CASSPGQGMNNEQFF | TGTGCCAGCAGCCCCGGACAGGGTATGAACAATGAGCAGTTCTTC
TRBJ1-1 | 15 | TRBV7-6 | - | - | CASSLYRVANTEAFF | TGTGCCAGCAGCTTATACAGGGTAGCGAACACTGAAGCTTTCTTT
TRBJ2-1 | 14 | TRBV18 | TRBD2 | - | CASSPSGGHNEQFF | TGTGCCAGCTCACCAAGCGGGGGCCACAATGAGCAGTTCTTC
TRBJ2-7 | 14 | TRBV7-2 | - | - | CASSLDGKSYEQYF | TGTGCCAGCAGCTTAGACGGGAAATCCTACGAGCAGTACTTC
TRBJ2-5 | 13 | TRBV19 | - | - | CASSRGLQETQYF | TGTGCCAGTAGTCGGGGACTCCAAGAGACCCAGTACTTC
TRBJ1-2 | 14 | TRBV6-5 | - | - | CASSYVQGDYGYTF | TGTGCCAGCAGTTACGTACAGGGAGACTATGGCTACACCTTC
TRBJ1-1 | 13 | TRBV25-1 | - | - | CASRKTVHTEAFF | TGTGCCAGCAGGAAGACAGTCCACACTGAAGCTTTCTTT
TRBJ1-1 | 14 | TRBV28 | - | - | CASSTSFGGTEAFF | TGTGCCAGCAGTACCTCATTCGGGGGGACTGAAGCTTTCTTT
TRBJ1-1 | 11 | TRBV30 | - | - | CAWSVGVRAFF | TGTGCCTGGAGTGTAGGGGTGAGGGCTTTCTTT
TRBJ1-4 | 17 | TRBV19 | - | - | CASSIPGHVATNEKLFF | TGTGCCAGTAGTATCCCGGGACACGTTGCAACTAATGAAAAACTGTTTTTT
TRBJ2-7 | 10 | TRBV20-1 | TRBD1 | once | CSARDRGEYF | TGCAGTGCCCGGGACAGGGGGGAGTACTTC
TRBJ2-7 | 15 | TRBV6-5 | - | - | CASSYSGEITYEQYF | TGTGCCAGCAGTTACTCCGGGGAAATCACCTACGAGCAGTACTTC
TRBJ2-1 | 14 | TRBV11-3 | TRBD2 | - | CASSPGLAGDEQFF | TGTGCCAGCAGCCCAGGACTAGCAGGCGATGAGCAGTTCTTC